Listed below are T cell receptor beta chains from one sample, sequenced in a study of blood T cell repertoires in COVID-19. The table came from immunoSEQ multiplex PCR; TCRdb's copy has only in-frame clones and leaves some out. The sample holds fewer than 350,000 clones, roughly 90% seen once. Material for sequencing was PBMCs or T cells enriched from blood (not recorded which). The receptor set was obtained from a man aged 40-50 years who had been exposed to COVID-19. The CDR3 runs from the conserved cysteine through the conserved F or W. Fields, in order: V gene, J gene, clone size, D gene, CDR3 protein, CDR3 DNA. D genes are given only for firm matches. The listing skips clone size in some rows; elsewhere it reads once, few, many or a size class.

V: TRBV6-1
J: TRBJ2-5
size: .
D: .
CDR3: CASSEHVLSRETQYF
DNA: TGTGCCAGCAGTGAACACGTCCTTAGCCGGGAGACCCAGTACTTC

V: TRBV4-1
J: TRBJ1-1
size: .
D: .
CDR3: CASSQDIPGNTEAFF
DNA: TGCGCCAGCAGCCAAGATATTCCAGGGAACACTGAAGCTTTCTTT

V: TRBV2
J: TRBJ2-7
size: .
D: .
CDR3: CASSPPPRFTIYEQYF
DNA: TGTGCCAGCAGCCCTCCTCCGAGGTTTACTATCTACGAGCAGTACTTC

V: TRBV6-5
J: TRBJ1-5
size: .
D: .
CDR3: CASTDRTHGNQPQHF
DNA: TGTGCCAGCACCGACAGGACGCACGGCAATCAGCCCCAGCATTTT

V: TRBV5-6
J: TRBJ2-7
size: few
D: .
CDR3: CASSLQSREQYF
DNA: TGTGCCAGCAGCTTGCAGTCACGCGAGCAGTACTTC

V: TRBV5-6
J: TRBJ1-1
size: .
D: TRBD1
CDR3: CASSLGGGITEAFF
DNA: TGTGCCAGCAGCCTAGGGGGCGGTATCACTGAAGCTTTCTTT

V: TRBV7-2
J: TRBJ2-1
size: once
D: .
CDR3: CASSFSRQVVEQFF
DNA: TGTGCCAGCAGCTTCTCCCGGCAGGTAGTTGAGCAGTTCTTC

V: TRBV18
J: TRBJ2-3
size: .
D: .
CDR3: CASSPGLITDTQYF
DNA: TGTGCCAGCTCGCCGGGACTGATCACAGATACGCAGTATTTT

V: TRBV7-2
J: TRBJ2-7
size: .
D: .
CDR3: CASSSLGAGAHYEQYF
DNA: TGTGCCAGCAGCTCCCTAGGAGCGGGTGCTCACTACGAGCAGTACTTC

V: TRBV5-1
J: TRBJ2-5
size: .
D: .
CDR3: CASSGGLTQETQYF
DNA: TGCGCCAGCAGCGGAGGACTAACCCAAGAGACCCAGTACTTC

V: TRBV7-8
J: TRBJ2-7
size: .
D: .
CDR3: CASRYTLAGEQYF
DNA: TGTGCCAGCAGATATACACTAGCAGGCGAGCAGTACTTC

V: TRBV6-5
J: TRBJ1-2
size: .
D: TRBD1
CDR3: CASRYRGSLAYGYTF
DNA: TGTGCCAGCAGGTACAGGGGTTCGCTTGCCTATGGCTACACCTTC

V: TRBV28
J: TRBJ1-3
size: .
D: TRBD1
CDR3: CASIPSGGHSGNTIYF
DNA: TGTGCCAGCATCCCCTCAGGGGGCCACTCTGGAAACACCATATATTTT

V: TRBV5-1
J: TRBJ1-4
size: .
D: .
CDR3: CASSDTGRDKEKLFF
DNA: TGCGCCAGCAGCGACACAGGGCGAGATAAGGAAAAACTGTTTTTT

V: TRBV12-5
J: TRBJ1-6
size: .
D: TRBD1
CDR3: CASVETGEASPLHF
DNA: TGTGCTAGTGTCGAGACAGGGGAAGCTTCACCCCTCCACTTT

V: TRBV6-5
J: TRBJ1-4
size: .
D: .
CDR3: CASFIGGRGEKLFF
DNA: TGTGCCAGCTTCATCGGGGGGCGCGGTGAAAAACTGTTTTTT

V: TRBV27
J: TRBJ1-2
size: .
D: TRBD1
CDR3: CASKETGNYGYTF
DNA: TGTGCCAGCAAAGAGACAGGGAACTATGGCTACACCTTC

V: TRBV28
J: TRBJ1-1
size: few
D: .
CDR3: CASSFYLGGDTEAFF
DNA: TGTGCCAGCAGTTTCTACCTAGGGGGGGACACTGAAGCTTTCTTT

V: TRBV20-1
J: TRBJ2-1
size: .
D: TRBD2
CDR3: CSASWSSGRLYNNEQFF
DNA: TGCAGTGCTAGTTGGTCTAGCGGGAGATTATACAACAATGAGCAGTTCTTC

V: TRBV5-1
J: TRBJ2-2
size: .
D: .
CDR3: CASSSSTSNTGELFF
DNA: TGCGCCAGCAGCTCCTCCACATCGAACACCGGGGAGCTGTTTTTT

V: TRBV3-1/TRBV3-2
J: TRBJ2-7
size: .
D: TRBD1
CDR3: CASVGTGGSSSYEQYF
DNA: TGTGCCAGCGTGGGTACAGGGGGCTCGAGCTCCTACGAGCAGTACTTC

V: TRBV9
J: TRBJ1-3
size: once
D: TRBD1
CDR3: CASSIRTGADTIYF
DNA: TGTGCCAGCAGCATACGGACAGGGGCTGACACCATATATTTT

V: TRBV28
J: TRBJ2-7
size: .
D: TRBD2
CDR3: CASSLRTSGRSEQYF
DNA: TGTGCCAGCAGTTTAAGAACTAGCGGGAGAAGCGAGCAGTACTTC

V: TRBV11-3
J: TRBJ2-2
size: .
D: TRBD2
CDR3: CASSPGLASNTGELFF
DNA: TGTGCCAGCAGCCCCGGACTAGCGAGTAACACCGGGGAGCTGTTTTTT

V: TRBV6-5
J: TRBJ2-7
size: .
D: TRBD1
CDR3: CASSFRQGAEEQYF
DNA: TGTGCCAGCAGTTTTCGACAGGGGGCGGAGGAGCAGTACTTC

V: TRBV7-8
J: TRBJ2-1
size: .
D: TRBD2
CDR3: CASSLVHGGSRNEQFF
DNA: TGTGCCAGCAGCTTAGTACACGGCGGGAGCCGGAATGAGCAGTTCTTC

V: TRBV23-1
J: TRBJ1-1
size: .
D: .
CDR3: CASSHLITTENTEAFF
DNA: TGCGCCAGCAGTCACCTCATAACGACAGAAAACACTGAAGCTTTCTTT

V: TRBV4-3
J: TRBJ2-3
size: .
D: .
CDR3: CASSQDARRGTFTDTQYF
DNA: TGCGCCAGCAGCCAAGATGCACGACGGGGGACTTTCACAGATACGCAGTATTTT

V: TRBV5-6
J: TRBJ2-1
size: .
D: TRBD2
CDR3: CASQRTSGYNEQFF
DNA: TGTGCCAGCCAACGGACTAGCGGCTACAATGAGCAGTTCTTC

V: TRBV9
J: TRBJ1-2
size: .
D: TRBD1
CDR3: CASSGRDGTGSSGYTF
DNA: TGTGCCAGCAGCGGACGAGACGGGACAGGGTCATCTGGCTACACCTTC

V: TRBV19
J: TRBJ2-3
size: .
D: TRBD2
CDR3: CASSDGPIGGRLGDTQYF
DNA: TGTGCCAGTAGTGACGGCCCGATTGGCGGGAGGTTGGGAGATACGCAGTATTTT

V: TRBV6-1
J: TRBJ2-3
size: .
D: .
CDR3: CASSVRDTSSYTDTQYF
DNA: TGTGCCAGCAGTGTTCGGGACACCTCCTCATACACAGATACGCAGTATTTT

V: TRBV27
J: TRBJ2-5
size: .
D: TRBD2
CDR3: CASSFGTSGRFRETQYF
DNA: TGTGCCAGCAGTTTCGGGACTAGCGGGAGGTTTCGGGAGACCCAGTACTTC

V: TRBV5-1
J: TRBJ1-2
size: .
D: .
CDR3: CASSPDFGNYGYTF
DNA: TGCGCCAGCAGCCCGGACTTTGGGAACTATGGCTACACCTTC

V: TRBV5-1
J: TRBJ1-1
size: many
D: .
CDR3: CASSLERVRVDEAFF
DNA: TGCGCCAGCAGCTTGGAGAGGGTGAGGGTAGATGAAGCTTTCTTT

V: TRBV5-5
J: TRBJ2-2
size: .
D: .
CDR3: CASSLGLGELFF
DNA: TGTGCCAGCAGCTTGGGGCTCGGGGAGCTGTTTTTT

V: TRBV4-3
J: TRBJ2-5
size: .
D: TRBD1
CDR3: CASSQGTGFQETQYF
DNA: TGCGCCAGCAGCCAAGGGACAGGTTTTCAAGAGACCCAGTACTTC

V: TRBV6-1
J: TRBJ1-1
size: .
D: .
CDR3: CASSEQRFLNTEAFF
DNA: TGTGCCAGCAGTGAACAACGGTTCCTGAACACTGAAGCTTTCTTT

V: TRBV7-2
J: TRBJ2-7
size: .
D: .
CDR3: CASSLGTSIPYEQYF
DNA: TGTGCCAGCAGCTTAGGAACTAGTATTCCCTACGAGCAGTACTTC

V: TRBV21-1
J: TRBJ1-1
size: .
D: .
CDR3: CASSVGGLEKEMNTEAFF
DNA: TGTGCCAGCAGCGTAGGGGGACTAGAAAAGGAAATGAACACTGAAGCTTTCTTT

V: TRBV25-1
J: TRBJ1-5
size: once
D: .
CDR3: CASSDRGGYQPQHF
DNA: TGTGCCAGCAGTGACAGGGGAGGGTATCAGCCCCAGCATTTT

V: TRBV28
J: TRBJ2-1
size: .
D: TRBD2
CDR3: CASSPSGSANEQFF
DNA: TGTGCCAGCAGCCCTAGCGGGAGTGCCAATGAGCAGTTCTTC

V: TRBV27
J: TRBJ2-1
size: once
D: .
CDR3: CASTSFLRDKRSYNEQFF
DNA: TGTGCCAGCACTTCTTTTCTAAGGGACAAACGCTCCTACAATGAGCAGTTCTTC

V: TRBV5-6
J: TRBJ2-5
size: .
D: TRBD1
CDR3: CASTYRGPEETQYF
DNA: TGTGCCAGTACCTACAGGGGGCCGGAAGAGACCCAGTACTTC

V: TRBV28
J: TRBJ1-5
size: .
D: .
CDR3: CASQGWSNQPQHF
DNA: TGTGCTTCGCAGGGATGGAGCAATCAGCCCCAGCATTTT

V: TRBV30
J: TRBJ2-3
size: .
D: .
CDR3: CAWSVMAGLTDTQYF
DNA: TGTGCCTGGAGTGTCATGGCGGGCCTCACAGATACGCAGTATTTT

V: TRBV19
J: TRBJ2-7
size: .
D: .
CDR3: CASSIGLFTYEQYF
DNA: TGTGCCAGTAGTATAGGACTCTTTACCTACGAGCAGTACTTC

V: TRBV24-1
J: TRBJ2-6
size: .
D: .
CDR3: CATSDFPGANVLTF
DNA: TGTGCCACCAGTGATTTCCCGGGGGCCAACGTCCTGACTTTC

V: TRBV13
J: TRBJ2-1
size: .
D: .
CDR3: CASSLKVDSYNEQFF
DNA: TGTGCCAGCAGCTTAAAAGTGGACAGCTACAATGAGCAGTTCTTC

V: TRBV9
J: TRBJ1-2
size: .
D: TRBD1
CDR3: CASSVALDRGSGGYTF
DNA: TGTGCCAGCAGCGTAGCCCTGGACAGGGGATCGGGTGGCTACACCTTC

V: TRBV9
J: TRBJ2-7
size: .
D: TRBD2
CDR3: CASSRSGTTSYEQYF
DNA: TGTGCCAGCAGCCGATCCGGGACTACGTCCTACGAGCAGTACTTC

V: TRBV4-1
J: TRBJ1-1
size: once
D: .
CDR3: CASSHALDTVVNTEAFF
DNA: TGCGCCAGCAGCCACGCTCTCGACACCGTAGTGAACACTGAAGCTTTCTTT

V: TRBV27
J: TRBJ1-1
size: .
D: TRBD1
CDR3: CASSLAGQGVPNTEAFF
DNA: TGTGCCAGCAGTCTCGCCGGACAGGGGGTGCCTAACACTGAAGCTTTCTTT

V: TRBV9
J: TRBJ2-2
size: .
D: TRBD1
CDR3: CASSPTTGGETGELFF
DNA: TGTGCCAGCAGCCCAACGACAGGGGGCGAGACCGGGGAGCTGTTTTTT

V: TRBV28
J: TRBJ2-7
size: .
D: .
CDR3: CASSYPGGYPHEQYF
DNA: TGTGCCAGCAGTTACCCCGGAGGGTATCCCCACGAGCAGTACTTC

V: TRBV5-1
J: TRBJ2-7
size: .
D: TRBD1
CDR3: CASSLEQGAYEQYF
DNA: TGCGCCAGCAGCTTGGAACAGGGGGCCTACGAGCAGTACTTC

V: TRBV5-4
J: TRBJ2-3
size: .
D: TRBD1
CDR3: CASSSLDRGYYTDTQYF
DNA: TGTGCCAGCAGCTCGTTGGACAGGGGGTATTACACAGATACGCAGTATTTT